Listed below are T cell receptor beta chains from one sample, sequenced in a study of T cells in Graves' hyperthyroidism and ophthalmopathy. TCRdb reprocessed the multiplex PCR reads with MiXCR, giving one entry per CDR3 protein. The sample records around 340,000 distinct CDR3 sequences, roughly a sixth being singletons. Material for sequencing was blood. These receptor sequences come from a woman aged 25-40 years with Graves' hyperthyroidism that later progressed to Graves' ophthalmopathy. The CDR3 runs from the conserved cysteine through the conserved F or W. The order of the fields is D gene, clone size, V gene, J gene, CDR3 protein, CDR3 DNA. The D gene is left open where the match is weak. A row's size may be missing; if present it is once, few, many or a size class.

>TRBD2|.|TRBV6-5|TRBJ2-7
CASSSRTSGRYEQYF
TGTGCCAGCAGTTCCCGGACTAGCGGGAGATACGAGCAGTACTTC
>TRBD2|many|TRBV20-1|TRBJ2-5
CSASGRGLGTQYF
TGCAGTGCTAGCGGGAGGGGCCTTGGGACCCAGTACTTC
>.|many|TRBV6-2/TRBV6-3|TRBJ2-7
CASSFRAFQNEQYF
TGTGCCAGCAGTTTCAGGGCCTTCCAAAACGAGCAGTACTTC
>TRBD1|many|TRBV2|TRBJ1-4
CASSVGGDRVGEKLFF
TGTGCCAGCAGTGTGGGTGGAGACAGGGTTGGCGAAAAACTGTTTTTT
>.|.|TRBV6-9|TRBJ2-1
CASSSLGGSYNEQFF
TGTGCCAGCAGTTCACTAGGAGGCTCCTACAATGAGCAGTTCTTC
>TRBD1|many|TRBV20-1|TRBJ2-1
CSASPAGGDYYYNEQFF
TGCAGTGCTAGTCCGGCAGGGGGTGACTACTACTACAATGAGCAGTTCTTC
>.|.|TRBV19|TRBJ2-7
CASSIGATAIYEQYF
TGTGCCAGTAGTATAGGGGCGACAGCGATCTACGAGCAGTACTTC
>.|.|TRBV30|TRBJ2-1
CAWSVGLGTYNEQLF
.
>.|few|TRBV30|TRBJ1-5
CAWRGSYSNQPQHF
TGTGCCTGGAGAGGGTCGTATAGCAATCAGCCCCAGCATTTT
>.|.|TRBV12-3/TRBV12-4|TRBJ2-2
CASSSEGGTGELFF
TGTGCCAGCAGTTCGGAGGGGGGGACCGGGGAGCTGTTTTTT
>.|many|TRBV20-1|TRBJ2-3
CSARPPWPSTDTQYF
TGCAGTGCTAGACCCCCTTGGCCTAGCACAGATACGCAGTATTTT
>TRBD2|many|TRBV12-3/TRBV12-4|TRBJ2-1
CASSASSGRARNEQFF
TGTGCCAGCAGTGCTTCTAGCGGGAGGGCACGGAATGAGCAGTTCTTC
>.|many|TRBV2|TRBJ2-1
CASSEQGQGSWFF
TGTGCCAGCAGTGAACAGGGGCAGGGATCATGGTTCTTC
>TRBD2|many|TRBV25-1|TRBJ2-1
CASTAGGSWNEQFF
TGTGCCAGCACCGCTGGCGGGAGTTGGAATGAGCAGTTCTTC
>.|many|TRBV18|TRBJ2-1
CASSPQSGGGEQFF
TGTGCCAGCTCACCACAATCTGGGGGCGGTGAGCAGTTCTTC
>TRBD2|.|TRBV28|TRBJ2-1
CASSSPTSGRYNEQFF
TGTGCCAGCAGTTCCCCCACTAGCGGGAGGTACAATGAGCAGTTCTTC
>TRBD1|.|TRBV5-1|TRBJ1-2
CASSPGQGAIRGYTF
TGCGCCAGCAGCCCCGGCCAGGGGGCTATCCGCGGCTACACCTTC
>.|many|TRBV11-2|TRBJ1-6
CASSPLPRSPLHF
TGTGCCAGCAGCCCTCTGCCCCGGTCACCCCTCCACTTT
>TRBD2|many|TRBV15|TRBJ2-7
CATSRLTSGIRYEQYF
TGTGCCACCAGCCGCCTCACTAGCGGGATACGGTACGAGCAGTACTTC
>.|.|TRBV20-1|TRBJ1-5
CGSGTNFDQPQHF
TGCGGGTCCGGGACCAACTTCGATCAGCCCCAGCATTTT
>.|few|TRBV12-3/TRBV12-4|TRBJ1-4
CAGSLSAAGDFEGLFF
TGTGCCGGCAGTTTGAGCGCGGCAGGGGACTTCGAGGGACTGTTTTTT
>.|few|TRBV2|TRBJ1-1
CASSQWTGNTEAFF
TGTGCCAGCAGTCAATGGACGGGGAACACTGAAGCTTTCTTT
>TRBD2|many|TRBV13|TRBJ2-3
CASSAGLAGNLGTQYF
TGTGCCAGCAGCGCCGGACTAGCGGGAAACCTGGGTACGCAGTATTTT
>.|.|TRBV27|TRBJ2-1
CASSSPLGTTYNEQSF
TGTGCCAGCAGTTCCCCACTAGGAACAACCTACAATGAGCAGTCCTTC
>.|many|TRBV18|TRBJ1-4
CASSPLFGNGPLGEKLFF
TGTGCCAGCTCACCGCTTTTCGGGAACGGACCTCTAGGGGAAAAACTGTTTTTT
>TRBD2|few|TRBV5-5|TRBJ2-1
CASSRPGGTSGSMDEQFF
TGTGCCAGCAGCCGCCCGGGGGGGACTAGCGGGAGTATGGATGAGCAGTTCTTC
>.|.|TRBV13|TRBJ1-2
CASSLFGGYGYTF
TGTGCCAGCAGCTTATTTGGTGGCTATGGCTACACCTTC
>.|many|TRBV2|TRBJ1-2
CASTYLRVNGYTF
TGTGCCAGCACGTATCTCAGGGTTAATGGCTACACCTTC
>.|many|TRBV27|TRBJ2-1
CASSLGLVFDEQFF
TGTGCCAGCAGTTTGGGGTTAGTTTTCGATGAGCAGTTCTTC